The clone carrying this TCR beta chain was found many times. What it recognizes is unknown. Documented time point: late sampling 161 to 241 days after vaccination in a few convalescent patients. Treatment meaning: roughly 11-day PBMC culture with coronavirus spike peptide pools or control peptides (ViraFEST assay). The data originate from a study of vaccination and CD4 T cells after COVID-19. Across the whole study: Convalescent individuals numbered four females and six males, two being Hispanic. Control cultures used a CEFX viral epitope pool, an HIV-1 Nef peptide pool, or no peptide. Overlapping spike peptides from SARS-CoV-2, HCoV-NL63, HCoV-OC43 and HCoV-229E served to stimulate the cells.

V dropped 5 bases and J dropped 3 bases, with 7 bases sitting between them. The CDR3 extends over 12 amino acids. Germline CDR1 and CDR2: SEHNR and FQNEAQ (reference sequence). Cultured CD4+ T cell DNA was sequenced using the Oncomine TCR Beta short-read assay. Each CDR3 protein is one row after TCRdb ran MiXCR on the PCR reads. The table has over 20,000 distinct CDR3 sequences, around 30% seen once. Material: CD4+ T cells from blood, cultured in vitro, obtained about 7 months after SARS-CoV-2 vaccination. This sequence was found in a human donor who had recovered from COVID-19. J is TRBJ1-2 and V is TRBV7-9, with unresolved D. This CDR3 reads CASSDIDYGYTF. CDR3 sequence (DNA): TGTGCCAGCAGCGACATCGACTATGGCTACACCTTC.